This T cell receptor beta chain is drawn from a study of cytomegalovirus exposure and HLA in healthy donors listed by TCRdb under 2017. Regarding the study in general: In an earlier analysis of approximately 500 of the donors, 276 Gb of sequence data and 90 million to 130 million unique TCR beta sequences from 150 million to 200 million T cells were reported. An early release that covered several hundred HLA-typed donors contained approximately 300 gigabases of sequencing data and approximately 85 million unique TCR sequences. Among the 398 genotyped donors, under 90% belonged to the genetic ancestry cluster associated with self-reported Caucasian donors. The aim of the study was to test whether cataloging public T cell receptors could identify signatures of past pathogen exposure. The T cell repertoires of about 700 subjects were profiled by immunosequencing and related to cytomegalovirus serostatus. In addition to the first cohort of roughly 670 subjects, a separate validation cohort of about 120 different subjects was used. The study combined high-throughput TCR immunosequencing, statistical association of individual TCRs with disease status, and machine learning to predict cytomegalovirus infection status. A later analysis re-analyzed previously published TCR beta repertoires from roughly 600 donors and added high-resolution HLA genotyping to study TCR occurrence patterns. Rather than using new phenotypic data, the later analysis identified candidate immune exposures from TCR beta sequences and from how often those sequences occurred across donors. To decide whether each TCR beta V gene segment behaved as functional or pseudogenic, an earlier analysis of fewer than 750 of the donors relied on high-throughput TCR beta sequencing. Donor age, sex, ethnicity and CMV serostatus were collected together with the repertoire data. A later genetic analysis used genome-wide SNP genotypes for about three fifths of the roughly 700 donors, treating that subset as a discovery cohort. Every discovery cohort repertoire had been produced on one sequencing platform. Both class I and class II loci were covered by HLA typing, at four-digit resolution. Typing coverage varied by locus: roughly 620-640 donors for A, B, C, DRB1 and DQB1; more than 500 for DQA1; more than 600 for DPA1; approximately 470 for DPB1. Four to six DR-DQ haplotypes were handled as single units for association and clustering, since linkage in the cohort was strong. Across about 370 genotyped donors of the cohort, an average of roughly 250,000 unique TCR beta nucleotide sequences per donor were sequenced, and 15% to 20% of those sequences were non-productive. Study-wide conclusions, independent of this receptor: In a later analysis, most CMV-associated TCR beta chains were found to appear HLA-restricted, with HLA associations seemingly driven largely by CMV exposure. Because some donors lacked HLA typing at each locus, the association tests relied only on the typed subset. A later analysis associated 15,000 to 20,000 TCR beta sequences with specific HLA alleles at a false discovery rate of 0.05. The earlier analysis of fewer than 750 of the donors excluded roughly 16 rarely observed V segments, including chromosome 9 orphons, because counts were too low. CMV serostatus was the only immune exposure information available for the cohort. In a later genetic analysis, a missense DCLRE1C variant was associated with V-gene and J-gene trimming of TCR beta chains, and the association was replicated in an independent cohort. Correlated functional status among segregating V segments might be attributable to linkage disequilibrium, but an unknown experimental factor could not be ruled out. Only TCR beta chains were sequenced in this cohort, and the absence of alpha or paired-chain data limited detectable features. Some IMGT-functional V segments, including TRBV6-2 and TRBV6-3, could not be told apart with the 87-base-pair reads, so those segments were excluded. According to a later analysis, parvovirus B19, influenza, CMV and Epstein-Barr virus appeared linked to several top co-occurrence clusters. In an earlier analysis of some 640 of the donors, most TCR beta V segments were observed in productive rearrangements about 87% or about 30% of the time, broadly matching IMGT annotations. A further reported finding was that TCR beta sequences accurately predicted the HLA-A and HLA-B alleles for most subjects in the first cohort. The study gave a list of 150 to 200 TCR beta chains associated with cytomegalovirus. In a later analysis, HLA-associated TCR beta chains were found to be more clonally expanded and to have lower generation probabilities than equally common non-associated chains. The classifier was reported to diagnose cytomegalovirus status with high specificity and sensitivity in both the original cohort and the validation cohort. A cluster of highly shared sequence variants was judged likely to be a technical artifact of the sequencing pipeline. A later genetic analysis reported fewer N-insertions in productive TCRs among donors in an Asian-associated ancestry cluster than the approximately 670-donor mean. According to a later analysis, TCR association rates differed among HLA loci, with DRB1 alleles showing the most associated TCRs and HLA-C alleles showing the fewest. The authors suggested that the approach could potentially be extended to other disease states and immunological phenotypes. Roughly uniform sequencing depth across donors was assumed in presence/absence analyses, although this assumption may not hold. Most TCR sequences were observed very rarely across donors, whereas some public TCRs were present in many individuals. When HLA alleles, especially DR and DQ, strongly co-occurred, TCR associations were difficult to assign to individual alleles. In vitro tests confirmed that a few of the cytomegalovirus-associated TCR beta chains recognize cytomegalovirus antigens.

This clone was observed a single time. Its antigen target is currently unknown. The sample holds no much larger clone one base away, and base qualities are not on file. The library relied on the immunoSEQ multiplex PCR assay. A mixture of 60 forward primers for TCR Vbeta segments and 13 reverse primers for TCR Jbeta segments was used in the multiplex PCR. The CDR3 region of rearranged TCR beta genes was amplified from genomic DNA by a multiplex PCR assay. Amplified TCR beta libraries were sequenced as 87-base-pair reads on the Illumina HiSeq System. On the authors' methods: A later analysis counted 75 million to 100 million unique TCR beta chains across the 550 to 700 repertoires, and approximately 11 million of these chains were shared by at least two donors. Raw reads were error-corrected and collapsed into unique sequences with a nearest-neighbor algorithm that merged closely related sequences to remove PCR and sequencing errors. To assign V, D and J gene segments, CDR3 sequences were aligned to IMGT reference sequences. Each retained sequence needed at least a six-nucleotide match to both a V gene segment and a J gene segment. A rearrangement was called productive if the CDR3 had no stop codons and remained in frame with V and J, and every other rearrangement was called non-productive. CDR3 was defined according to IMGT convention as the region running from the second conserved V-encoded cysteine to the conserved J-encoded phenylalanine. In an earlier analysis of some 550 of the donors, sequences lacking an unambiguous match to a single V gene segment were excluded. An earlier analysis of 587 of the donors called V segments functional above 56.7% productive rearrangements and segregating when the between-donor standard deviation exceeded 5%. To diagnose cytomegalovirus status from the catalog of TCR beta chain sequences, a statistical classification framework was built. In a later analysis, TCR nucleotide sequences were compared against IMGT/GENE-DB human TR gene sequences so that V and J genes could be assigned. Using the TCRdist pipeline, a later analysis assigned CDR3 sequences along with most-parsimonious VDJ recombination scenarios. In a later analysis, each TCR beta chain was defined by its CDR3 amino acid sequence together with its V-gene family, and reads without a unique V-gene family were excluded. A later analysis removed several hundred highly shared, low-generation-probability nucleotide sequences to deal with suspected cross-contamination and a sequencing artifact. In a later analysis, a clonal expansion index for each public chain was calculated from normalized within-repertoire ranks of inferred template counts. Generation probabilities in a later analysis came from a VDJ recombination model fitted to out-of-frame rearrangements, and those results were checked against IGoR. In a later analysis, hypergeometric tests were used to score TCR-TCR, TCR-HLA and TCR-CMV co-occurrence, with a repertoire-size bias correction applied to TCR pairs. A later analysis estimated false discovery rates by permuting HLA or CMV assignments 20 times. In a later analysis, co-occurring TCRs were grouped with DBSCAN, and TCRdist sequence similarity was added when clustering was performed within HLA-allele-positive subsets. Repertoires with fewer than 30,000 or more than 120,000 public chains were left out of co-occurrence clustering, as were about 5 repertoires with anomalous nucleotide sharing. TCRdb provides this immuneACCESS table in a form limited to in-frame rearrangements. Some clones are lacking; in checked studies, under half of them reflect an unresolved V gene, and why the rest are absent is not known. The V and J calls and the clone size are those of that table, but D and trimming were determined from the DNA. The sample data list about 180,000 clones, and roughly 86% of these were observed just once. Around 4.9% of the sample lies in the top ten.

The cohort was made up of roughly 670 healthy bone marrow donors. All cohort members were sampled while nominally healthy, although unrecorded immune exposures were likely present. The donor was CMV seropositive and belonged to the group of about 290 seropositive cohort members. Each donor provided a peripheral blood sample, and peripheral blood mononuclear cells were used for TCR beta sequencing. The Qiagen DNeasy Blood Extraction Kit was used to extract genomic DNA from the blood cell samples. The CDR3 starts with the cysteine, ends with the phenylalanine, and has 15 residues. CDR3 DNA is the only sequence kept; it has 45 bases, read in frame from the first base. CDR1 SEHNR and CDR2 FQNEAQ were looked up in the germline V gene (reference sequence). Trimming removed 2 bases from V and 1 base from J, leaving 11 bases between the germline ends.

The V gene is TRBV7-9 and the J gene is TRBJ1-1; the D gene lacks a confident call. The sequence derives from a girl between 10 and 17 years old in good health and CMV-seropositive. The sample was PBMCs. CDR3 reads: CASSLRGSENTEAFF. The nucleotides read TGTGCCAGCAGCTTAAGAGGGAGTGAGAACACTGAAGCTTTCTTT.